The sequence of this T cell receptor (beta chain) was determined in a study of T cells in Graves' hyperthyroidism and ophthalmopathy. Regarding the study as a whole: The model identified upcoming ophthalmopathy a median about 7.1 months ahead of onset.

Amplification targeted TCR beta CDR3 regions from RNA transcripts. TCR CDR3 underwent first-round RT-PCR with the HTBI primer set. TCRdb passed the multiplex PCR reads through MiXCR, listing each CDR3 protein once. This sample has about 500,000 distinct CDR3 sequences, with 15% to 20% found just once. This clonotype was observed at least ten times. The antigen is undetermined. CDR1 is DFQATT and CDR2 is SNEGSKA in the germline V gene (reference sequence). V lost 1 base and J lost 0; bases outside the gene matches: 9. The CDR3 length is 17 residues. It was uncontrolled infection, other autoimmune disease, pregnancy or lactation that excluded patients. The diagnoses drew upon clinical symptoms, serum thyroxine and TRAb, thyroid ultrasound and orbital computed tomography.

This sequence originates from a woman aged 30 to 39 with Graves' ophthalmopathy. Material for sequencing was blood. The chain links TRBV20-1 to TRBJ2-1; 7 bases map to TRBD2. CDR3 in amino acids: CSARVRGGGSSYNEQFF. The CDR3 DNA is TGCAGTGCTAGAGTTCGGGGCGGGGGTAGCTCCTACAATGAGCAGTTCTTC.